The clone carrying this T cell receptor (beta chain) was seen only a few times. The trim removed 6 bases at V and 7 bases at J, leaving 9 bases unmatched. This CDR3 has 14 amino acids. The germline V gene has CDR1 ENHRY and CDR2 SYGVKD. Time point defined: newly diagnosed GD, antithyroid drugs for less than 3 months. RNA from PBMCs was the source of the TCR library. The data were taken from a study of regulatory T cells in long-lasting Graves disease. Researchers made TCR beta libraries by using iRepertoire HTBI primers and running Arm-PCR on CDR3 regions. MiXCR was run by TCRdb on the multiplex PCR reads, yielding one entry per CDR3 protein. The data hold approximately 400,000 distinct CDR3 sequences, with under 15% observed a single time. This same sample was also part of a study on T cells in Graves' hyperthyroidism and ophthalmopathy.

The chain carries TRBV10-3 and TRBJ1-5; 7 nucleotides match TRBD1. The sample was peripheral blood mononuclear cells (PBMCs), taken at new diagnosis, from a patient treated with antithyroid drugs. The origin of this receptor is a woman under 40 with Graves disease. Here the CDR3 reads CAISENLGGQPQHF. The CDR3 bases are TGTGCCATCAGCGAGAACCTAGGGGGCCAGCCCCAGCATTTT.